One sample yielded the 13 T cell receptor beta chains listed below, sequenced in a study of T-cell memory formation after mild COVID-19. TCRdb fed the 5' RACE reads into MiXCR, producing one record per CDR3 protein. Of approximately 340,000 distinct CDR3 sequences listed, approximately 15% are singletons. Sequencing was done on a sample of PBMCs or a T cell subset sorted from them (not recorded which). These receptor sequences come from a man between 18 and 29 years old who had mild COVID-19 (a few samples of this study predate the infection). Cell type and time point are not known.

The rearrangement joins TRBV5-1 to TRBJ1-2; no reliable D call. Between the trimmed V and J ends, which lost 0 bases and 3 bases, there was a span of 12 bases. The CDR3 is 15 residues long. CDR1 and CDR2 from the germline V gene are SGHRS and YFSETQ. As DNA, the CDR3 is TGCGCCAGCAGCTTGGGGCCCCCTACGGACTATGGCTACACCTTC. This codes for CASSLGPPTDYGYTF.

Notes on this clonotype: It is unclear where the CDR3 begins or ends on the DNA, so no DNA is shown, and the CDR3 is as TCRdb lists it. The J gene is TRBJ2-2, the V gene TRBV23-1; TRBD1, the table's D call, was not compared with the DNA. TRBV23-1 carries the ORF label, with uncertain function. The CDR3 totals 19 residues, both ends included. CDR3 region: CASTTHIIGRGKAPGSCFF.

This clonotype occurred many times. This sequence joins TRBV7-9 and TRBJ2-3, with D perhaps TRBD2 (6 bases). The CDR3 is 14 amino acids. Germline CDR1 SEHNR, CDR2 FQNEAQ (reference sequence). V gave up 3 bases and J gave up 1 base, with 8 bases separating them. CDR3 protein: CASSFGGGTDTQYF. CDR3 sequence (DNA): TGTGCCAGCAGCTTTGGAGGGGGCACAGATACGCAGTATTTT.

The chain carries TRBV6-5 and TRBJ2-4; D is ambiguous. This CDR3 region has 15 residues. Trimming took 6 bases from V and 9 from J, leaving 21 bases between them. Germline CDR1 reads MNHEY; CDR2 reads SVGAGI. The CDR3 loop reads CASSKTRRILSIQYF. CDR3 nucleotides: TGTGCCAGCAGCAAGACCCGGAGAATTTTGAGCATTCAGTACTTC.

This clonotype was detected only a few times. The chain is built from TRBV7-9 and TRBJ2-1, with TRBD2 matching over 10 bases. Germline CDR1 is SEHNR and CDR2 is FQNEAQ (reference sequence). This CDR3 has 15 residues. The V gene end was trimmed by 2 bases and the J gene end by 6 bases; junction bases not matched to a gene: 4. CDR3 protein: CASSLQRGGFNEQFF. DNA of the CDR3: TGTGCCAGCAGCTTACAGCGGGGGGGCTTCAATGAGCAGTTCTTC.

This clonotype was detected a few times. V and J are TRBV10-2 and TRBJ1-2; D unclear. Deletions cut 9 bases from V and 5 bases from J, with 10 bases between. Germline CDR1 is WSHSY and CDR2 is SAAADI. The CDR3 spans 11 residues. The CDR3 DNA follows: TGCGCCAGTACAGACTTGTATGGCTACACCTTC. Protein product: CASTDLYGYTF.

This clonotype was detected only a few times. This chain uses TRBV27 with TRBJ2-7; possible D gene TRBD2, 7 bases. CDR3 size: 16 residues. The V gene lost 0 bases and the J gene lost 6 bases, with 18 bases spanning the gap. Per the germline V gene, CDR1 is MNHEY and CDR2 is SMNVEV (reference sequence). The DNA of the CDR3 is TGTGCCAGCAGTTTATCTGGCGGGGGCCAGAGGGCCGAGCAGTACGTC. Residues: CASSLSGGGQRAEQYV.

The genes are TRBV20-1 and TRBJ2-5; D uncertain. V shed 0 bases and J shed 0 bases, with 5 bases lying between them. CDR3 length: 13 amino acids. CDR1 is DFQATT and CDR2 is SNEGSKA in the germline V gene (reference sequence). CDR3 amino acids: CSARDPYQETQYF. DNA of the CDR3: TGCAGTGCTAGAGATCCATACCAAGAGACCCAGTACTTC.

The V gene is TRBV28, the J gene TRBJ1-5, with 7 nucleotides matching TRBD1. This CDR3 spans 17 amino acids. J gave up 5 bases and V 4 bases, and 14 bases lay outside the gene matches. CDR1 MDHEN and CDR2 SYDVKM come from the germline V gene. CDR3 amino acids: CASSSPWSGGRDQPQHF. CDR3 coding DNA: TGTGCCAGCAGTTCGCCGTGGTCAGGGGGGAGAGATCAGCCCCAGCATTTT.

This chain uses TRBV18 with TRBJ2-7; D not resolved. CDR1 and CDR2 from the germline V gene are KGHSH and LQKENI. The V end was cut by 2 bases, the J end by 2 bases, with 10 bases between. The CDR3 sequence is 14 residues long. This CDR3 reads CASSPTGRTYEQYV. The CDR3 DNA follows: TGTGCCAGCTCACCAACCGGCAGGACCTACGAGCAGTACGTC.

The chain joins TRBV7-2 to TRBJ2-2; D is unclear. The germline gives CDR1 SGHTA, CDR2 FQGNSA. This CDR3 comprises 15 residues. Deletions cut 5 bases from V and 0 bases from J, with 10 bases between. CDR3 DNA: TGTGCCAGCAGCCCTCCAGGAGCGAACACCGGGGAGCTGTTTTTT. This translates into CASSPPGANTGELFF.

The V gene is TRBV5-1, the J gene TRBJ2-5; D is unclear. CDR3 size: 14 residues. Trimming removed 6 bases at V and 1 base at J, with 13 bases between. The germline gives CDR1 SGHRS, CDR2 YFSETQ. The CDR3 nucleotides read TGCGCCAGCATAGGGCTGCCTCCCCAAGAGACCCAGTACTTC. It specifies CASIGLPPQETQYF.

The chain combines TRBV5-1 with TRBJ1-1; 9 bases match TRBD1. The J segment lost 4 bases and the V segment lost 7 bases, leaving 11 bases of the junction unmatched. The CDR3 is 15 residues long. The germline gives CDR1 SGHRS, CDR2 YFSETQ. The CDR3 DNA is TGCGCCAGCCTAGGGACAGGGAGCAAGGGCACTGAAGCTTTCTTT. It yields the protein CASLGTGSKGTEAFF.